The 21 T cell receptor beta chains below were found in one sample sequenced in a study of cytomegalovirus exposure and HLA in healthy donors. Sequenced by immunoSEQ multiplex PCR; TCRdb stores in-frame clones only, minus some. The sample carries more than 150,000 clones, around four fifths recorded once. Sequencing was done on a sample of PBMCs. The receptor set was obtained from a man younger than 35 in good health and CMV-seropositive.

The V call is TRBV5-4, the J call TRBJ2-3; 9 bases line up with TRBD2. From germline, CDR1 is SGHNT and CDR2 YYREEE (reference sequence). CDR3 length: 17 amino acids. J lost 3 bases, V lost 3 bases, and 11 bases had no gene match. The DNA for the CDR3 is TGTGCCAGCAGCTCCCCTCTAGCGGGACTCCGTACAGATACGCAGTATTTT. Its protein product is CASSSPLAGLRTDTQYF.

The V call is TRBV7-2, the J call TRBJ1-1; D possibly corresponds to TRBD1 (5 bases). With 4 bases removed from V and 6 bases from J, the gap between germline ends came to 12 bases. This CDR3 contains 13 residues. CDR1 is SGHTA, CDR2 FQGNSA, per germline. Written as DNA, the CDR3 is TGTGCCAGCAGCTGGGGGGACGAGGCTGAAGCTTTCTTT. This translates into CASSWGDEAEAFF.

The rearrangement links TRBV12-5 to TRBJ2-1, with D tentatively TRBD1 (5 bases). CDR1 and CDR2 (germline): LGHNT, FRNRAP. There are 14 residues in the CDR3. The V and J ends lost 1 base and 11 bases respectively, with 15 bases between them. The CDR3 sequence: CASGLGLPDTQQFF. CDR3 nucleotides: TGTGCTAGTGGTTTGGGCCTACCGGACACTCAGCAGTTCTTC.

The CDR3 coding sequence is TGTGCCACCGTTCGACTAGCGGCTTACAATGAGCAGTTCTTC. It yields the protein CATVRLAAYNEQFF. V gene TRBV28 combines with J gene TRBJ2-1, with 9 bases matching TRBD2. CDR3 size: 14 residues. Germline CDR1 and CDR2: MDHEN and SYDVKM. The J segment lost 4 bases and the V segment lost 10 bases, leaving 8 bases of the junction unmatched.

The gene calls are TRBV7-3 and TRBJ1-1; 10 bases agree with TRBD1. CDR3 length: 15 amino acids. V shed 4 bases and J 4 bases; nucleotides not matched to a gene: 6. The germline CDR1 and CDR2 sequences are SGHTA and FQGTGA. For the CDR3, the DNA is TGTGCCAGCAGCTCCGACAGGGGGCGAGGCACTGAAGCTTTCTTT. It translates to CASSSDRGRGTEAFF.

The genes are TRBV9 and TRBJ1-3; TRBD1 matches 8 bases. The CDR3 contains 14 residues. The ends lost 7 bases at V and 3 bases at J; junction bases unmatched: 6. CDR1 is SGDLS, CDR2 YYNGEE, per germline. CDR3 sequence reads: CASDQGAGGNTIYF. The CDR3 nucleotides read TGTGCCAGCGACCAGGGGGCTGGTGGAAACACCATATATTTT.

In its sample, this clone was seen many times. This rearrangement joins TRBV27 to TRBJ2-7; D perhaps matches TRBD2 (6 bases). Germline V lookup: CDR1 MNHEY, CDR2 SMNVEV (reference sequence). The CDR3 has 14 amino acids. V lost 2 bases to trimming and J lost 3 bases, with 11 bases between them. The CDR3 protein is CASSLGGVGYEQYF. In DNA, the CDR3 is TGTGCCAGCAGTTTAGGAGGGGTCGGCTACGAGCAGTACTTC.

CDR3 in amino acids: CASRARASGYEQYF. In DNA, the CDR3 is TGTGCCAGCAGGGCCCGAGCTAGCGGGTACGAGCAGTACTTC. The rearrangement links TRBV27 to TRBJ2-7; 8 bases fit TRBD2. CDR1 is MNHEY and CDR2 is SMNVEV in the germline V gene (reference sequence). With 6 bases clipped from V and 4 bases from J, the junction kept 8 bases outside the gene matches. This CDR3 has 14 residues.

This clone occurred once. This chain links TRBV5-1 with TRBJ1-2; no definite D call. The germline V gene has CDR1 SGHRS and CDR2 YFSETQ. The CDR3 runs 14 residues. V lost 0 bases and J lost 9, with 15 bases in between. The CDR3 spells CASSLGVTTMRYTF. CDR3 nucleotides: TGCGCCAGCAGCTTGGGGGTGACTACTATGCGCTACACCTTC.

The genes are TRBV27 and TRBJ2-2, with TRBD1 as a possible D gene (6 bases). This CDR3 comprises 15 residues. The V gene lost 6 bases and the J gene lost 6 bases, with 17 bases spanning the gap. Germline CDR1 reads MNHEY; CDR2 reads SMNVEV (reference sequence). CDR3 nucleotide sequence: TGTGCCAGCAGACCCGGGACACCAGGGGCCGGGGAGCTGTTTTTT. Encoded protein: CASRPGTPGAGELFF.

This rearrangement joins TRBV27 to TRBJ2-1; possibly TRBD2 for D (7 bases). Trimming removed 2 bases at V and 6 bases at J, with 11 bases between. CDR3 length: 14 amino acids. Germline values: CDR1 MNHEY, CDR2 SMNVEV (reference sequence). CDR3 region: CASSLMGGGNEQFF. As DNA, the CDR3 is TGTGCCAGCAGTTTAATGGGAGGGGGCAATGAGCAGTTCTTC.

The V and J genes are TRBV28 and TRBJ2-7; the match to TRBD2 covers 11 bases. The CDR3 loop spans 13 amino acids. J lost 5 bases, V lost 10 bases, and 7 bases had no gene match. Germline assignment: CDR1 MDHEN and CDR2 SYDVKM. The CDR3 loop reads CANRLAGTNEQYF. The CDR3 nucleotides read TGTGCCAACAGACTAGCGGGAACCAACGAGCAGTACTTC.

V and J are TRBV4-2 and TRBJ2-7, with D unclear. The CDR3 contains 14 residues. The V end lost 0 bases, the J end lost 2 bases, and 8 bases lay between the germline ends. Germline V gene data show CDR1 as LGHNA and CDR2 as YNFKEQ. The chain's CDR3 is CASSQDAVTYEQYF. DNA for the CDR3: TGTGCCAGCAGCCAAGATGCAGTCACCTACGAGCAGTACTTC.

This chain connects TRBV7-7 to TRBJ2-2, with a tentative D call TRBD2 (6 bases). Germline V gene lookup returns CDR1 SSHAT and CDR2 FNYEAQ (reference sequence). The CDR3 runs 15 residues. V lost 2 bases, J lost 6 bases, and 13 bases lay in between. The CDR3 region is CASSLRASEPGELFF. CDR3 DNA sequence: TGTGCCAGCAGCTTAAGGGCTAGCGAGCCCGGGGAGCTGTTTTTT.

This chain uses TRBV27 with TRBJ2-7; 12 nucleotides align to TRBD2. The CDR3 has 16 amino acids. Losses at the gene ends were 5 bases for V and 2 bases for J; bases not matched to a gene: 7. Germline assignment: CDR1 MNHEY and CDR2 SMNVEV (reference sequence). The CDR3, as DNA: TGTGCCAGCAGTGTCCGGACTAGCGGGGCCGCCTACGAGCAGTACTTC. Translating it yields CASSVRTSGAAYEQYF.

This clone has only a few counts. The rearrangement joins TRBV4-3 to TRBJ2-6; D is perhaps TRBD2 (6 bases). V gave up 1 base and J gave up 4 bases, with 11 bases separating them. The CDR3 contains 16 residues. CDR1 is LGHNA, CDR2 YSLEER, per germline. Here the CDR3 reads CASSQATAGGANVLTF. In DNA form, the CDR3 reads TGCGCCAGCAGCCAAGCTACAGCGGGCGGGGCCAACGTCCTGACTTTC.

The rearrangement links TRBV11-2 to TRBJ1-2, with no clear D. The CDR3 has 15 residues. Trimming took 4 bases from V and 1 from J, leaving 13 bases between them. Germline CDR1 SGHAT, CDR2 FQNNGV. In DNA, the CDR3 is TGTGCCAGCAGCTCCATAGAAGGACTTAACTATGGCTACACCTTC. Its protein is CASSSIEGLNYGYTF. Variable domain in full (rest from reference TRBV11-2 and TRBJ1-2): EAGVAQSPRYKIIEKRQSVAFWCNPISGHATLYWYQQILGQGPKLLIQFQNNGVVDDSQLPKDRFSAERLKGVDSTLKIQPAKLEDSAVYLCASSSIEGLNYGYTFGSGTRLTVV.

The rearrangement joins TRBV5-4 to TRBJ2-3; 7 nucleotides line up with TRBD1. The CDR3 sequence is 16 residues long. V lost 0 bases, J lost 0 bases, and 4 bases stayed unmatched. The V gene's germline CDR1 is SGHNT and CDR2 YYREEE (reference sequence). The CDR3 nucleotides read TGTGCCAGCAGCTTGGGAACAGGGGCTAGCACAGATACGCAGTATTTT. Translation: CASSLGTGASTDTQYF.

The CDR3: CASSSTGSNQPQHF. The DNA for the CDR3 is TGTGCCAGCAGCTCTACAGGTAGCAATCAGCCCCAGCATTTT. V usage is TRBV7-2 and J usage is TRBJ1-5; D is perhaps TRBD1 (5 bases). V was pared by 4 bases and J by 0 bases, with 7 bases between. CDR1 is SGHTA and CDR2 is FQGNSA in the germline V gene. The CDR3 loop spans 14 amino acids.

The genes are TRBV6-1 and TRBJ1-4; 11 positions match TRBD1. The junction had 10 bases not matched to a gene; V was cut back by 0 bases and J by 13 bases. In germline, CDR1 is MNHNS, CDR2 SASEGT. The CDR3 covers 16 residues. The CDR3 loop is CASSEALGQGAVILFF. In nucleotides, the CDR3 is TGTGCCAGCAGTGAAGCGTTAGGACAGGGGGCGGTTATACTGTTTTTT.

The chain is built from TRBV6-4 and TRBJ2-7, with 14 bases that match TRBD2. Germline V gives CDR1 MRHNA, CDR2 SNTAGT. This CDR3 is built from 15 residues. V shed 5 bases, J shed 2 bases, and the junction held 2 bases outside the gene matches. The CDR3 is CASSTGLAGAYEQYF. CDR3 in DNA: TGTGCCAGCAGTACGGGACTAGCGGGAGCCTACGAGCAGTACTTC.